The 11 T cell receptor beta chains below were found in one sample sequenced in a study of cytomegalovirus exposure and HLA in healthy donors. The PCR made use of 60 Vbeta and 13 Jbeta primers. Using immunoSEQ multiplex PCR, the repertoire was profiled, and TCRdb retains in-frame clones only, with some absent. The sample has some 180,000 clones, roughly 74% seen once. Sequencing input: PBMCs. These receptors came from a young woman in good health and CMV-seropositive.

The CDR3 coding sequence is TGTGCCAGCAGTTATACGATTGGGGGAGGAGGGGCAGATACGCAGTATTTT. Protein sequence: CASSYTIGGGGADTQYF. The rearrangement joins TRBV13 to TRBJ2-3; possible D gene TRBD2, 6 bases. This CDR3 spans 17 amino acids. Germline V lookup: CDR1 PRHDT, CDR2 FYEKMQ (reference sequence). Trimming shortened V by 6 bases and J by 4 bases, and 23 bases separated the two germline ends.

V usage is TRBV2 and J usage is TRBJ1-2, with TRBD1 matching 7 bases. The V segment lost 6 bases and the J segment 6 bases; nucleotides outside the gene matches: 10. The CDR3 extends over 14 amino acids. Germline lookup yields CDR1 SNHLY and CDR2 FYNNEI. The CDR3 region is CASRHNRGGDGYTF. In DNA, the CDR3 is TGTGCCAGCAGACACAACAGGGGAGGCGATGGCTACACCTTC.

V is TRBV6-4 and J is TRBJ2-3, with D perhaps matching TRBD1 (6 bases). This CDR3 is built from 14 residues. V lost 3 bases to trimming and J lost 1 base, with 8 bases between them. CDR1 and CDR2 (germline): MRHNA, SNTAGT. In nucleotides, the CDR3 is TGTGCCAGCAGTGAACAGGGAGGCACAGATACGCAGTATTTT. Translation: CASSEQGGTDTQYF.

The gene calls are TRBV5-8 and TRBJ2-2; 7 bases agree with TRBD1. V lost 4 bases to trimming and J lost 7 bases; unmatched junction nucleotides: 7. CDR1 is SGHTS and CDR2 is YDEGEE in the germline V gene. The CDR3 length is 14 residues. CDR3: CASSLDRAGGELFF. DNA of the CDR3: TGTGCCAGCAGCCTCGACAGGGCGGGCGGGGAGCTGTTTTTT.

The genes are TRBV4-1 and TRBJ2-7; 14 bases are a match to TRBD2. Trimming at V came to 6 bases and at J to 0 bases, leaving 4 bases not matched to a gene. This CDR3 is 16 amino acids long. Germline CDR1 reads MGHRA; CDR2 reads YSYEKL. The CDR3 bases are TGCGCCAGCAGACCCGGACTAGCGGGAGGCTCCTACGAGCAGTACTTC. It encodes CASRPGLAGGSYEQYF.

This clone was found a few times. Distinct nucleotide sequences in the sample also encode this CDR3. The V gene is TRBV5-6, the J gene TRBJ2-2, with 8 bases that match TRBD1. Germline CDR1 is SGHDT and CDR2 is YYEEEE. J gave up 5 bases and V 7 bases, and 4 bases lay outside the gene matches. This CDR3 contains 13 residues. CDR3 region: CASRRTGTGELFF. CDR3 bases: TGTGCCAGCCGACGGACAGGGACCGGGGAGCTGTTTTTT.

The table lists this clone with a few counts. The rearrangement joins TRBV7-9 to TRBJ2-1; weak D call: TRBD2 (6 bases). Trimming stripped 1 base from V and 5 bases from J, with 15 bases between. The CDR3 contains 16 residues. Germline V lookup: CDR1 SEHNR, CDR2 FQNEAQ (reference sequence). The CDR3 nucleotides are TGTGCCAGCAGCTTAGTGCTAGGAGGGACCAACAATGAGCAGTTCTTC. Amino acid sequence: CASSLVLGGTNNEQFF. Full variable domain (remainder filled in from reference TRBV7-9 and TRBJ2-1): DTGVSQNPRHKITKRGQNVTFRCDPISEHNRLYWYRQTLGQGPEFLTYFQNEAQLEKSRLLSDRFSAERPKGSFSTLEIQRTEQGDSAMYLCASSLVLGGTNNEQFFGPGTRLTVL.

This chain uses TRBV28 with TRBJ1-1; tentatively, D is TRBD1 (6 bases). Germline V lookup: CDR1 MDHEN, CDR2 SYDVKM. The V gene lost 6 bases and the J gene lost 5 bases, with 16 bases spanning the gap. CDR3 size: 14 residues. The CDR3 reads CASRYRVRGTEAFF. The CDR3 DNA is TGTGCCAGCAGGTACAGGGTAAGGGGGACTGAAGCTTTCTTT.

The CDR3 is CASSLGLADEQFF. In nucleotides, the CDR3 is TGTGCCAGCAGCTTGGGACTAGCCGATGAGCAGTTCTTC. The chain employs TRBV5-8 and TRBJ2-1; 7 bases fit TRBD2. There are 13 residues in the CDR3. Looked up from germline, CDR1 is SGHTS and CDR2 is YDEGEE. V lost 0 bases and J lost 8; bases outside the gene matches: 2.

This clone came up a few times. The V gene is TRBV19, the J gene TRBJ1-1; D perhaps matches TRBD1 (6 bases). The CDR3 sequence is 15 residues long. Between the trimmed V and J ends, which lost 4 bases and 1 base, there was a span of 13 bases. The V gene's germline CDR1 is LNHDA and CDR2 SQIVND (reference sequence). CDR3 loop: CASSSRSQGNTEAFF. CDR3 coding DNA: TGTGCCAGTAGTAGCCGATCACAGGGGAACACTGAAGCTTTCTTT. Together with reference TRBV19 and TRBJ1-1, the CDR3 gives the full variable domain: DGGITQSPKYLFRKEGQNVTLSCEQNLNHDAMYWYRQDPGQGLRLIYYSQIVNDFQKGDIAEGYSVSREKKESFPLTVTSAQKNPTAFYLCASSSRSQGNTEAFFGQGTRLTVV.

The chain joins TRBV30 to TRBJ2-1; the D gene is possibly TRBD2 (6 bases). This CDR3 contains 14 residues. Germline V gives CDR1 GTSNPN, CDR2 SVGIG (reference sequence). Trimming shortened V by 3 bases and J by 7 bases, and 16 bases separated the two germline ends. In DNA, the CDR3 is TGTGCCTGGAGAAAGGTGGGGGGAAAAAATGAGCAGTTCTTC. Encoded protein: CAWRKVGGKNEQFF. The complete variable domain, with remaining parts taken from reference TRBV30 and TRBJ2-1, reads SQTIHQWPATLVQPVGSPLSLECTVEGTSNPNLYWYRQAAGRGLQLLFYSVGIGQISSEVPQNLSASRPQDRQFILSSKKLLLSDSGFYLCAWRKVGGKNEQFFGPGTRLTVL.